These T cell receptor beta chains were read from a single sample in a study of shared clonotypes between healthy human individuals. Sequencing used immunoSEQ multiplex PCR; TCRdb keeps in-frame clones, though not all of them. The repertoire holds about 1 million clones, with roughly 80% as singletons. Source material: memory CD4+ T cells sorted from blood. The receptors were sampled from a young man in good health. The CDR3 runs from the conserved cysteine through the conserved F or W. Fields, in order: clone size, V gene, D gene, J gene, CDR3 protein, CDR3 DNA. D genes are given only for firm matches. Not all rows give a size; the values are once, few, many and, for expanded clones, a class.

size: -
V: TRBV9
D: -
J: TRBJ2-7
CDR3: CASSVGGGSTYEQYF
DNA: TGTGCCAGCAGCGTAGGTGGCGGGTCGACCTACGAGCAGTACTTC

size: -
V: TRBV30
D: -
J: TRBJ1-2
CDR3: CAWSVQEEFYGYTF
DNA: TGTGCCTGGAGTGTACAGGAGGAATTCTATGGCTACACCTTC

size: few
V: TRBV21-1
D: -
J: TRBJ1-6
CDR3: CASSKASRSPLHF
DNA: TGTGCCAGCAGCAAAGCATCCCGATCACCCCTCCACTTT

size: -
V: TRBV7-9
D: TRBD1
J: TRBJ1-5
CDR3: CASGPTGLGNQPQHF
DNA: TGTGCCAGCGGCCCGACAGGGTTAGGCAATCAGCCCCAGCATTTT

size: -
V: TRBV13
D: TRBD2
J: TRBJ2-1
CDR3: CASSLRWGGRTLF
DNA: TGTGCCAGCAGTTTAAGGTGGGGCGGGAGGACCCTCTTC

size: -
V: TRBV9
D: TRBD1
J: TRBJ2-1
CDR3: CASSATPGQGFVEQFF
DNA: TGTGCCAGCAGCGCGACCCCGGGACAGGGGTTCGTTGAGCAGTTCTTC

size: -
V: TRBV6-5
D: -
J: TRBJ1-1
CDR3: CASKLQSPNTEAFF
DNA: TGTGCCAGCAAATTACAGTCTCCGAACACTGAAGCTTTCTTT

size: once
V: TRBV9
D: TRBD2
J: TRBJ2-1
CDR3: CASSERLASYNEQFF
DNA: TGTGCCAGCAGCGAAAGACTAGCGTCGTACAATGAGCAGTTCTTC

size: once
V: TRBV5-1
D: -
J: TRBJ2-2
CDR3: CASTDGGVNTGELFF
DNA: TGCGCCAGTACCGATGGGGGAGTGAACACCGGGGAGCTGTTTTTT

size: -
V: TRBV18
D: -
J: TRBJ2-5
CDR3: CASSPPWGNRETQYF
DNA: TGTGCCAGCTCACCACCGTGGGGGAATAGAGAGACCCAGTACTTC

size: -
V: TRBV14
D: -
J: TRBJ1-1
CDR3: CASSPLPGRGDTEAFF
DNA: TGTGCCAGCAGCCCTCTGCCGGGGCGAGGGGACACTGAAGCTTTCTTT